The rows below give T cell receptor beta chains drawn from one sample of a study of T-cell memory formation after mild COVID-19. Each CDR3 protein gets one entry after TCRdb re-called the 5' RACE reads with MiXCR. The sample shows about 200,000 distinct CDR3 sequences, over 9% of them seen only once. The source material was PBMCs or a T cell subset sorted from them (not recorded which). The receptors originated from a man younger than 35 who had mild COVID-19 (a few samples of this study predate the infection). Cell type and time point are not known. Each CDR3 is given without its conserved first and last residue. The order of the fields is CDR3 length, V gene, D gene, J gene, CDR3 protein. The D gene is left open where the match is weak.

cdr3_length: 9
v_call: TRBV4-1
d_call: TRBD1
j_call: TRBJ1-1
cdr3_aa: AAGTGGEAF

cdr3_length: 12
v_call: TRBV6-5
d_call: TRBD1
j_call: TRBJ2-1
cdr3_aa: ASSSRTGYNEQF

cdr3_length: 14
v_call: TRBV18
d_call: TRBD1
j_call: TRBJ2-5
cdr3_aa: ASSPTEQGARGTQY

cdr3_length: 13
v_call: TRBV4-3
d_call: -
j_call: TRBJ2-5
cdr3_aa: ASSQVGAEQETQY

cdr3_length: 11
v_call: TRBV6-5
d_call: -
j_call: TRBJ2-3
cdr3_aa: ASSLLSTDTQY

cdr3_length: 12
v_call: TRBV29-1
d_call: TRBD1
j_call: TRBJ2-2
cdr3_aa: SAKRGQGNGELF

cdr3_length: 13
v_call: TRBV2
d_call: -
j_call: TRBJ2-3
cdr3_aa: ASSEKGGEKDTQY

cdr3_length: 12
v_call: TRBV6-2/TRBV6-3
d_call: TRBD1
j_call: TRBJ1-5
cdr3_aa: ASSYDRASQPQH

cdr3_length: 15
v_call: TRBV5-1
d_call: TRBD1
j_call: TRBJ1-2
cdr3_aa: ASSLGTGRRGFYGYT

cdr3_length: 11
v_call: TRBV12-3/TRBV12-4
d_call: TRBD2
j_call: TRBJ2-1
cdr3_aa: ASSLGGTSRAL

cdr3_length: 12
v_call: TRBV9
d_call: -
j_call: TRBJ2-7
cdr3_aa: ASSVEHNPYEQY

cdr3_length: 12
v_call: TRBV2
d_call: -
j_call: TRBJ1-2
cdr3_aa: ASSYEMVFYGYT

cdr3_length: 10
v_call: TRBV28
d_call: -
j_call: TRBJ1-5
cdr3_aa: TTSRSGEPQH

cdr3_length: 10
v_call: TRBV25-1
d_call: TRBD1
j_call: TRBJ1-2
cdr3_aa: ASMDRTDGYT

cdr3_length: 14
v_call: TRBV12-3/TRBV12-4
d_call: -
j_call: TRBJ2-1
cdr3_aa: ASRSRGPSSYNEQF

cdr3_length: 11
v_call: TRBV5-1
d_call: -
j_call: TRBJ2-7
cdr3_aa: ASSLQGANEQY

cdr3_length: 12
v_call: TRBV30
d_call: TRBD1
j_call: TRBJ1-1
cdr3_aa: ACLRGQLNTEAF

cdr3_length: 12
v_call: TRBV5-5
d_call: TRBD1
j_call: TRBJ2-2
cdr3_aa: ASRRTGSPGELF

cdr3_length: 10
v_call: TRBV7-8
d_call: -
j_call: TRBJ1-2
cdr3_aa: ASSLAVGTYI

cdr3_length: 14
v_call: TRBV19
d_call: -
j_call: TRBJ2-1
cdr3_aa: ASSIGPGASYNEQF

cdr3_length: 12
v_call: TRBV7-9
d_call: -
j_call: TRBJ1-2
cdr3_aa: ASSFSGGHYGYT

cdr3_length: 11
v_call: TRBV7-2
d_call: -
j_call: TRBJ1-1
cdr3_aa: ASSFQSDTEAF

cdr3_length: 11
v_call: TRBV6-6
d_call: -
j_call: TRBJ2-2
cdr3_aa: ASSSHITGELF

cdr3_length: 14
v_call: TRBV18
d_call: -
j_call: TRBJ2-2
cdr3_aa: ASSPFTRGHTGELF

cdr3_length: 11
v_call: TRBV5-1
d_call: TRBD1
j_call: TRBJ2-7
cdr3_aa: ASRGQVGYEQY

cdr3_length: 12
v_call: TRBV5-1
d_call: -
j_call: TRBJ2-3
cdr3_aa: ASKRPGSTDTQY

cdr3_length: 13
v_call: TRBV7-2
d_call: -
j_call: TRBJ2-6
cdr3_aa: ASSPGSTGANVLT

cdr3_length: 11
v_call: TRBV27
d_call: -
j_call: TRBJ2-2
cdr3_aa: ASSLTGRGELF

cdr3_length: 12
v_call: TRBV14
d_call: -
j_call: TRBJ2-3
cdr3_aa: ASSPGEVADTQY